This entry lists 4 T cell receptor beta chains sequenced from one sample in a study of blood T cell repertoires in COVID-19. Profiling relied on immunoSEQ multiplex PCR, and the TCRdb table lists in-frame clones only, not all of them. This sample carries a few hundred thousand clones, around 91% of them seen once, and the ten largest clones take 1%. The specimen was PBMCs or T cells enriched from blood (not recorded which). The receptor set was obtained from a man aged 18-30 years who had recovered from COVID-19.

The CDR3: CASSLAGGADGYTF. The CDR3 DNA follows: TGTGCCAGCAGCTTGGCAGGGGGCGCTGATGGCTACACCTTC. This chain uses TRBV5-4 with TRBJ1-2; 8 bases align to TRBD1. The CDR3 runs 14 residues. The V gene end was trimmed by 0 bases and the J gene end by 6 bases; junction bases not matched to a gene: 4. CDR1 is SGHNT, CDR2 YYREEE, per germline (reference sequence).

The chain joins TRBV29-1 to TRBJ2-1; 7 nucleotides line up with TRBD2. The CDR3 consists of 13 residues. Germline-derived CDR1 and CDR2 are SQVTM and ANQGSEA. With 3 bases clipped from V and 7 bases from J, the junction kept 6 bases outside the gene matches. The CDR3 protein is CSVDRGVGNEQFF. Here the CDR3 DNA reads TGCAGCGTTGACCGGGGGGTAGGGAATGAGCAGTTCTTC.

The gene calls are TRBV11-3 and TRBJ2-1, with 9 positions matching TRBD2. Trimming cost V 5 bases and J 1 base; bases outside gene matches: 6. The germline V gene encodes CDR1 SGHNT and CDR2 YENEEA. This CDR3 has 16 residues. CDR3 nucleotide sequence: TGTGCCAGCAGCAAGTCAGCGGGAGGTTCCTACAATGAGCAGTTCTTC. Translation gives CASSKSAGGSYNEQFF.

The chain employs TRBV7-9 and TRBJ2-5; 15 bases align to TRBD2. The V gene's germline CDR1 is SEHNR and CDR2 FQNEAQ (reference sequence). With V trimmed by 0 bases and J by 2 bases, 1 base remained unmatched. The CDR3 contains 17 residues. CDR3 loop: CASSLAGTSGGQETQYF. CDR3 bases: TGTGCCAGCAGCTTAGCTGGGACTAGCGGGGGGCAAGAGACCCAGTACTTC.